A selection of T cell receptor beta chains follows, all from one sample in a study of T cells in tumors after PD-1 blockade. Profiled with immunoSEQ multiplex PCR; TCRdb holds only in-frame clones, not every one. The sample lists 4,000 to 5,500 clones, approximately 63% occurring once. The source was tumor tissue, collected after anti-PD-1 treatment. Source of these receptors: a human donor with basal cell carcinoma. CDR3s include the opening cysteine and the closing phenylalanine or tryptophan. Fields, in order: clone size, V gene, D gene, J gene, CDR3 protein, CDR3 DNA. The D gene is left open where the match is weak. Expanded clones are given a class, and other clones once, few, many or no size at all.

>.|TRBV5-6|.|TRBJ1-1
CASSSTGTEAFF
TGTGCCAGCAGTTCCACCGGAACTGAAGCTTTCTTT
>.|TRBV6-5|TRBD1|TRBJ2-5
CASSYRGQAAETQYF
TGTGCCAGCAGTTACCGAGGACAGGCGGCAGAGACCCAGTACTTC
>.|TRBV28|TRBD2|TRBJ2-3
CASSFREGHGTDTQYF
TGTGCCAGCAGTTTCAGGGAGGGCCATGGCACAGATACGCAGTATTTT
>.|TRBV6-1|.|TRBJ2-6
CASSDNTRSGPGANVLTF
TGTGCCAGCAGTGACAATACCCGGTCGGGGCCTGGGGCCAACGTCCTGACTTTC
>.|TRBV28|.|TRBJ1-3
CASSSGDHSGNTIYF
TGTGCCAGCAGTTCAGGGGATCACTCTGGAAACACCATATATTTT
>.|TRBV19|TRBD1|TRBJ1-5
CASSMGQGPPYSNQPQHF
TGTGCCAGTAGTATGGGACAGGGACCTCCTTATAGCAATCAGCCCCAGCATTTT
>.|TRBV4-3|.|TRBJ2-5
CASSQDTGPRETQYF
TGCGCCAGCAGCCAAGATACAGGGCCGAGAGAGACCCAGTACTTC
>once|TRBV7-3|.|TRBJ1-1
CASSPRGQGGRTEAFF
TGTGCCAGCAGCCCCCGGGGGCAGGGTGGGCGGACTGAAGCTTTCTTT
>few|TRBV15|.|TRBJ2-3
CATSRGEAQDTQYF
TGTGCCACCAGCAGAGGGGAAGCCCAAGATACGCAGTATTTT
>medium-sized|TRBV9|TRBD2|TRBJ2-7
CASSEGASGVDYEQYF
TGTGCCAGCAGCGAAGGGGCTAGCGGGGTCGACTACGAGCAGTACTTC
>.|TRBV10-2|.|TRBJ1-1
CATQGWNTEAFF
TGCGCCACCCAGGGTTGGAACACTGAAGCTTTCTTT
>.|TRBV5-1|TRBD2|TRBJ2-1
CASSLQTSGIYNEQFF
TGCGCCAGCAGCTTACAAACTAGCGGGATCTACAATGAGCAGTTCTTC
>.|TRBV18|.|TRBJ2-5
CASSVNLQETQYF
TGTGCCAGCTCCGTCAACCTACAAGAGACCCAGTACTTC
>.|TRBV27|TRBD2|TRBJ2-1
CASSLSGGASNEQFF
TGTGCCAGCAGTTTATCCGGGGGGGCCTCCAATGAGCAGTTCTTC
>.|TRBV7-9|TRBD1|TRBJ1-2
CASSRSLGQGAYGYTF
TGTGCCAGCAGCCGGTCACTGGGACAGGGAGCCTATGGCTACACCTTC
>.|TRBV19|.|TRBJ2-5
CASSFRGGQETQYF
TGTGCCAGTAGTTTCCGAGGGGGCCAAGAGACCCAGTACTTC
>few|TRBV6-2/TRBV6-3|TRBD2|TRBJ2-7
CASSWTSGGYEQYF
TGTGCCAGCAGTTGGACTAGCGGGGGCTACGAGCAGTACTTC
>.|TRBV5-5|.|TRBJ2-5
CASSFSPGGGKTQYF
TGTGCCAGCAGCTTCTCCCCGGGGGGCGGGAAGACCCAGTACTTC
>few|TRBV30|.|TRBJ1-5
CAWSVPGPYNQPQHF
TGTGCCTGGAGTGTACCGGGCCCGTACAATCAGCCCCAGCATTTT
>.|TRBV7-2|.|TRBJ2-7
CASSLGGTDYEQYF
TGTGCCAGCAGCTTAGGCGGGACAGACTACGAGCAGTACTTC
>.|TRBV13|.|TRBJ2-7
CASSFRQWGTYEQYF
TGTGCCAGCAGCTTTCGACAGTGGGGGACCTACGAGCAGTACTTC
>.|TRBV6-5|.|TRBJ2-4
CASRGGYKNIQYF
TGTGCCAGCAGAGGGGGGTACAAAAACATTCAGTACTTC
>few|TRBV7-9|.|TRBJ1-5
CASSLDNQPQHF
TGTGCCAGCAGCTTAGATAATCAGCCCCAGCATTTT
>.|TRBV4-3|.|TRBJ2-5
CASSQETGPRETQYF
TGCGCCAGCAGCCAAGAAACGGGACCCCGGGAGACCCAGTACTTC
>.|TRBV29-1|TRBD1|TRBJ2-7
CTRNNRGPPIHEQYF
TGCACCAGGAACAACAGGGGGCCCCCGATCCACGAGCAGTACTTC
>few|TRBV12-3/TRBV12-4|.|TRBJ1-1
CASILSTEKGAFF
TGTGCCAGCATCCTCTCGACAGAGAAGGGAGCTTTCTTT
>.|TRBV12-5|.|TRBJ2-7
CASGLAGSYEQYF
TGTGCTAGTGGTTTGGCAGGCAGCTACGAGCAGTACTTC
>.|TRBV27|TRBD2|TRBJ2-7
CASSRGGLGGEQYF
TGTGCCAGCAGCCGGGGGGGCCTGGGCGGGGAGCAGTACTTC
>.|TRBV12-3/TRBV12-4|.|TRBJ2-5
CASSLGRKETQYF
TGTGCCAGCAGTTTGGGCAGGAAAGAGACCCAGTACTTC
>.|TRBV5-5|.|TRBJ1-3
CASELGADSGNTIYF
TGTGCCAGCGAGCTTGGTGCAGACTCTGGAAACACCATATATTTT
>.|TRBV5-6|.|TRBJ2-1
CASNFNPNEQFF
TGTGCCAGCAACTTTAACCCGAATGAGCAGTTCTTC
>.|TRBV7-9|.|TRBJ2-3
CASSPMALADTQYF
TGTGCCAGCAGCCCCATGGCCCTCGCAGATACGCAGTATTTT
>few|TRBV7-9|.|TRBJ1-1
CASTKRTKGMNTEAFF
TGTGCCAGCACCAAACGAACGAAGGGGATGAACACTGAAGCTTTCTTT
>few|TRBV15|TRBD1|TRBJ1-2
CATSEGRGQAYGYTF
TGTGCCACCAGCGAAGGTCGGGGACAGGCCTATGGCTACACCTTC
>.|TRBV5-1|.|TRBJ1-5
CASSLDDTYNQPQHF
TGCGCCAGCAGCTTAGATGACACCTACAATCAGCCCCAGCATTTT
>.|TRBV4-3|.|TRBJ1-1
CASSVQGRNTEAFF
TGCGCCAGCAGCGTCCAGGGTAGGAACACTGAAGCTTTCTTT
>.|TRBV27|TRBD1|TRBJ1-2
CASSYRGTGTYGYTF
TGTGCCAGCAGTTACCGGGGGACAGGGACGTATGGCTACACCTTC
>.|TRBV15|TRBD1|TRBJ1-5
CATSVRGQSNQPQHF
TGTGCCACCAGCGTCAGGGGGCAGAGCAATCAGCCCCAGCATTTT
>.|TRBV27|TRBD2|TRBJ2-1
CAVGREGRDSEQFF
TGTGCCGTCGGGCGGGAGGGCCGCGATAGTGAGCAGTTCTTC
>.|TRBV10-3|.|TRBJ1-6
CAISGAVDNSPLHF
TGTGCCATCAGTGGAGCCGTAGATAATTCACCCCTCCACTTT
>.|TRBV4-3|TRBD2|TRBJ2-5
CASSQGSLAGHETQYF
TGCGCCAGCAGCCAAGGAAGTCTAGCGGGGCATGAGACCCAGTACTTC
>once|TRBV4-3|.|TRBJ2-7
CASSQRIGKAYEQYF
TGCGCCAGCAGCCAGAGGATAGGGAAAGCCTACGAGCAGTACTTC
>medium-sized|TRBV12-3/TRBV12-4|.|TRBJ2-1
CASSLSSQKGQFF
TGTGCCAGCAGTTTAAGTTCCCAAAAGGGGCAGTTCTTC
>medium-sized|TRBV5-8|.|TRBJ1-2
CASSPSTHFYGYTF
TGTGCCAGCAGCCCCTCGACTCACTTCTATGGCTACACCTTC
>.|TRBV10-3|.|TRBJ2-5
CAISDRGQETQYF
TGTGCCATCAGTGACAGGGGCCAAGAGACCCAGTACTTC
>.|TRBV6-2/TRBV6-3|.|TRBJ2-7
CASSFDGSSYEQYF
TGTGCCAGCAGCTTTGACGGCAGCTCCTACGAGCAGTACTTC
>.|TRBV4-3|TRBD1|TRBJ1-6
CASSQDVQGWGSPLHF
TGCGCCAGCAGCCAAGACGTACAGGGGTGGGGTTCACCCCTCCACTTT
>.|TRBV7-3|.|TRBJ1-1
CASSLSPAMNTEAFF
TGTGCCAGCAGCTTAAGTCCGGCGATGAACACTGAAGCTTTCTTT
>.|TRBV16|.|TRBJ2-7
CASSQSILGNEQYF
TGTGCCAGCAGCCAATCGATCTTGGGGAACGAGCAGTACTTC
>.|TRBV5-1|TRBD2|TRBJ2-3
CASSGLAGTDTQYF
TGCGCCAGCAGCGGGCTAGCGGGCACAGATACGCAGTATTTT
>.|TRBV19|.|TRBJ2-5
CASSLTPGQGRETQYF
TGTGCCAGTAGTTTAACTCCGGGACAAGGGCGAGAGACCCAGTACTTC
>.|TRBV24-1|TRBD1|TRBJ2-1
CATSEMAGRGLQFF
TGTGCCACCAGTGAGATGGCCGGCAGGGGGCTCCAGTTCTTC
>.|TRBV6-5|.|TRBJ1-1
CASSRPGRYTEAFF
TGTGCCAGCAGTCGACCGGGACGGTACACTGAAGCTTTCTTT
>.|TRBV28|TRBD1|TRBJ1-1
CASRDPGGSVGAFF
TGTGCCAGCAGGGACCCAGGGGGAAGTGTTGGTGCTTTCTTT
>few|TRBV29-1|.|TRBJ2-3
CSAAGSRQGSTDTQYF
TGCAGCGCCGCCGGTAGCCGTCAGGGGAGCACAGATACGCAGTATTTT
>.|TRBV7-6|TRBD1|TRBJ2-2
CASSYEQGTNTGELFF
TGTGCCAGCAGCTATGAACAGGGGACGAACACCGGGGAGCTGTTTTTT